The clone carrying this T cell receptor (beta chain) was picked up a small number of times. The target antigen is unknown. The source of the sample is a study of response to subunit inactivated influenza vaccine. Notes on the study in general: Only a handful of new T cells, the authors suggested, are recruited with each seasonal influenza vaccination.

This CDR3 region has 15 residues. V was shortened by 5 bases and J by 0 bases, with 12 bases between the two germline ends. TCRdb re-analysed the RT-PCR reads in MiXCR, keeping a single row per CDR3 protein. This sample carries roughly 170,000 distinct CDR3 sequences, around 8.8% of them seen once, and the ten largest clones take 11%. This sample comprised non-naive T cells sorted from PBMCs, obtained on the day of vaccination. The sequence came from a man aged 50-59 years who received an inactivated influenza vaccine. The chain combines TRBV12-3 or TRBV12-4 with TRBJ2-3; D is unclear. CDR3 bases: TGTGCCAGCAGTCCTTCGGAGCTAAGCACAGATACGCAGTATTTT. This codes for CASSPSELSTDTQYF.